Following are 18 T cell receptor beta chains from one sample sequenced in a study. TCRdb reprocessed the RT-PCR reads via MiXCR and lists one record per CDR3 protein. The table shows 650,000 to 800,000 distinct CDR3 sequences, with 12% to 15% occurring only once. Sequenced input: memory CD4+ T cells from blood. The receptors stem from a female donor in good health, serving as a healthy control.

The chain has TRBV6-5 and TRBJ1-5; D may be TRBD1 (6 bases). This CDR3 has 15 residues. Germline CDR1 is MNHEY and CDR2 is SVGAGI. V lost 4 bases to trimming and J lost 3 bases, with 13 bases between them. DNA of the CDR3: TGTGCCAGCAGTTTTAAACAGGGCCTCAATCAGCCCCAGCATTTT. Protein: CASSFKQGLNQPQHF.

This clonotype was observed many times. Here the CDR3 reads CASRGAGNTIYF. CDR3 DNA: TGTGCCAGCAGGGGGGCTGGAAACACCATATATTTT. This chain uses TRBV12-3 or TRBV12-4 with TRBJ1-3; weak D call: TRBD1 (5 bases). Trimming took 6 bases from V and 2 from J, leaving 5 bases between them. The CDR3 runs to 12 residues.

This chain uses TRBV24-1 with TRBJ1-1, with TRBD1 as a possible D gene (5 bases). Between the trimmed V and J ends, which lost 7 bases and 4 bases, there was a span of 27 bases. CDR3 size: 18 residues. Germline-derived CDR1 and CDR2 are KGHDR and SFDVKD. The CDR3 loop is CATRDRQPPRAVGTEAFF. The CDR3 DNA sequence: TGTGCCACCAGAGACAGACAGCCACCTAGAGCTGTTGGCACTGAAGCTTTCTTT.

This clonotype was recorded many times. This chain uses TRBV29-1 with TRBJ1-1; D not resolved. Trimming stripped 5 bases from V and 3 bases from J, with 16 bases between. Per germline, CDR1 SQVTM and CDR2 ANQGSEA. This CDR3 contains 14 residues. The CDR3 loop reads CSVTKLIEDTEAFF. The CDR3 DNA is TGCAGCGTTACCAAGCTTATAGAGGACACTGAAGCTTTCTTT.

The sample holds many counts of this clonotype. V is TRBV4-3 and J is TRBJ1-1; D gene uncertain. Per germline, CDR1 LGHNA and CDR2 YSLEER. This CDR3 has 16 amino acids. V was shortened by 3 bases and J by 2 bases, with 16 bases between the two germline ends. The chain's CDR3 is CASSHRPDSANTEAFF. The DNA of the CDR3 is TGCGCCAGCAGCCACCGACCGGACTCAGCAAACACTGAAGCTTTCTTT.

This clonotype was detected only a few times. CDR3 region: CASSPGLSNQPQHF. DNA of the CDR3: TGTGCCAGCAGTCCGGGCCTTAGCAATCAGCCCCAGCATTTT. The J gene is TRBJ1-5, the V gene TRBV7-2; D is unresolved. The V gene's germline CDR1 is SGHTA and CDR2 FQGNSA. The V end lost 6 bases, the J end lost 0 bases, and 9 bases lay between the germline ends. The CDR3 is made up of 14 amino acids.

This clonotype came up many times. The chain has TRBV20-1 and TRBJ2-1; possibly TRBD2 for D (5 bases). Trimming removed 3 bases at V and 6 bases at J, with 15 bases between. Per germline, CDR1 DFQATT and CDR2 SNEGSKA (reference sequence). This CDR3 has 14 amino acids. The CDR3 spells CSASTGLAINEQFF. The CDR3 DNA is TGCAGTGCTAGTACCGGACTGGCTATCAATGAGCAGTTCTTC.

The sample holds a few counts of this clonotype. The chain carries TRBV3-1 and TRBJ2-7; perhaps TRBD1 as D (7 bases). V was shortened by 1 base and J by 0 bases, with 13 bases between the two germline ends. The CDR3 totals 16 residues. Germline lookup yields CDR1 LGHDT and CDR2 YNNKEL (reference sequence). The chain's CDR3 is CASSQGRGTVSYEQYF. The CDR3 DNA sequence: TGTGCCAGCAGCCAAGGTCGGGGGACAGTCTCCTACGAGCAGTACTTC.

This clonotype appeared a few times. The chain links TRBV5-1 to TRBJ1-6; the D is unclear. V was pared by 7 bases and J by 3 bases, with 11 bases between. Germline CDR1 SGHRS, CDR2 YFSETQ. The CDR3 has 14 amino acids. The CDR3 reads CASGGEGYNSPLHF. CDR3 DNA: TGCGCCAGCGGAGGCGAAGGCTATAATTCACCCCTCCACTTT.

This clonotype was recorded many times. The chain links TRBV7-3 to TRBJ2-1, with 8 bases fitting TRBD2. The V segment lost 0 bases and the J segment 5 bases; nucleotides outside the gene matches: 3. CDR1 SGHTA and CDR2 FQGTGA come from the germline V gene. The CDR3 is made up of 15 amino acids. CDR3 sequence: CASSLTSGNNNEQFF. The CDR3 DNA reads TGTGCCAGCAGCTTAACTAGCGGGAACAACAATGAGCAGTTCTTC.

A few counts support this clonotype. The chain joins TRBV7-2 to TRBJ2-3; unclear D gene. V lost 4 bases to trimming and J lost 4 bases, with 15 bases between them. Germline V gene data show CDR1 as SGHTA and CDR2 as FQGNSA. The CDR3 is 15 residues long. DNA of the CDR3: TGTGCCAGCAGCTCCTCCCTAGTCGTCGCAGATACGCAGTATTTT. This translates into CASSSSLVVADTQYF.

The chain links TRBV7-2 to TRBJ2-7; 7 nucleotides agree with TRBD2. This CDR3 region has 15 residues. CDR1 SGHTA and CDR2 FQGNSA come from the germline V gene. V trimming: 1 base; J trimming: 2 bases; junction bases outside the gene matches: 5. The chain's CDR3 is CASSLESSGAYEQYF. CDR3 nucleotides: TGTGCCAGCAGCTTAGAGTCTAGCGGAGCCTACGAGCAGTACTTC.

This clonotype occurred many times. The V call is TRBV5-1, the J call TRBJ1-5, with D perhaps matching TRBD1 (5 bases). Trimming pared 4 bases from V and 1 base from J, leaving 9 bases between. The CDR3 covers 14 residues. Germline loops: CDR1 SGHRS, CDR2 YFSETQ. The CDR3 DNA sequence: TGCGCCAGCAGCGAGGGGCCAAGCAATCAGCCCCAGCATTTT. The encoded protein is CASSEGPSNQPQHF.

This clonotype was counted a few times. J is TRBJ1-1 and V is TRBV27, with TRBD1 identical over 10 bases. Germline CDR1 is MNHEY and CDR2 is SMNVEV (reference sequence). With V trimmed by 3 bases and J by 1 base, 5 bases remained unmatched. CDR3 length equals 16 residues. The DNA for the CDR3 is TGTGCCAGCAGTTTTGGGGACAGGGGTGGGAACACTGAAGCTTTCTTT. It yields the protein CASSFGDRGGNTEAFF.

The chain has TRBV7-9 and TRBJ2-2; perhaps TRBD2 as D (6 bases). V was clipped by 3 bases and J by 5 bases, with 10 bases between them. CDR1 and CDR2 from the germline V gene are SEHNR and FQNEAQ (reference sequence). The CDR3 loop spans 14 amino acids. CDR3: CASSFVAGTGELFF. The DNA of the CDR3 is TGTGCCAGCAGCTTCGTGGCGGGAACCGGGGAGCTGTTTTTT.

This clonotype appeared a few times. This chain joins TRBV6-1 and TRBJ1-1; D is ambiguous. The CDR3 runs 15 residues. Germline lookup yields CDR1 MNHNS and CDR2 SASEGT. V gave up 1 base and J gave up 1 base, with 10 bases separating them. CDR3 amino acids: CASSEVVKPNTEAFF. DNA for the CDR3: TGTGCCAGCAGTGAAGTGGTCAAGCCGAACACTGAAGCTTTCTTT.

CDR3: CASSWSQDGYTF. The CDR3 bases are TGTGCCAGCAGTTGGAGCCAGGACGGCTACACCTTC. The chain employs TRBV28 and TRBJ1-2; D is unresolved. V lost 4 bases and J lost 8, with 11 bases in between. This CDR3 has 12 residues. Germline V lookup: CDR1 MDHEN, CDR2 SYDVKM.

This clonotype came up a few times. The V gene is TRBV18, the J gene TRBJ1-6, with 7 bases matching TRBD1. This CDR3 contains 15 residues. J was trimmed by 9 bases and V by 4 bases; bases with no gene match: 9. Per germline, CDR1 KGHSH and CDR2 LQKENI. Written as DNA, the CDR3 is TGTGCCAGCTCACTACAGGGGTTCGGTGGTTCACCCCTCCACTTT. It yields the protein CASSLQGFGGSPLHF.